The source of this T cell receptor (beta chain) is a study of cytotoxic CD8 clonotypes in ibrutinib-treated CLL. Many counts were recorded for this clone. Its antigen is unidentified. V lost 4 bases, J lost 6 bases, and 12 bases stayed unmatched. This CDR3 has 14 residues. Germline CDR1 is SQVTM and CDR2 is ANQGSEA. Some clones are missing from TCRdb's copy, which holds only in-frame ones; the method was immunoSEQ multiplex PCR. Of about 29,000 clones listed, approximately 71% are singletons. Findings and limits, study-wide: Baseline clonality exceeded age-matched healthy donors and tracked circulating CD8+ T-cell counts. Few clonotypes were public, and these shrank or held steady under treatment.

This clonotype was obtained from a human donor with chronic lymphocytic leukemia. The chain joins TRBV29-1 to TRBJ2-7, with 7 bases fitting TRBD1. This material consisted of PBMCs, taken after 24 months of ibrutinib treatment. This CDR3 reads CSVVYPSTGREQYF. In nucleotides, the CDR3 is TGCAGCGTTGTATACCCCTCGACAGGGCGCGAGCAGTACTTC.